Only a few counts were recorded for the clone carrying this T cell receptor (beta chain). The entry originates in a study of blood T cell repertoires in COVID-19. This CDR3 has 14 residues. V was shortened by 5 bases and J by 5 bases, with 13 bases between the two germline ends. CDR1 is SGHTA and CDR2 is FQGTGA in the germline V gene. TCRdb keeps only in-frame clones here, not all; method: immunoSEQ multiplex PCR. The repertoire consists of about 360,000 clones, with about 88% occurring once and the leading ten covering around 7.4%. This clonotype was sampled from a woman between 55 and 75 years old with COVID-19, enrolled during active disease. V usage is TRBV7-3 and J usage is TRBJ2-1; tentative D call: TRBD1 (5 bases). The sequenced sample consisted of peripheral blood. This chain's CDR3 is CASSIPRQNNEQFF. The CDR3 coding sequence is TGTGCCAGCAGCATTCCTCGACAGAACAATGAGCAGTTCTTC.